This TCR beta chain was identified during a study of early T cells in non-severe SARS-CoV-2 infection. Turning to the study itself: Unpaired chains resulted from sequencing bulk RNA of unsorted whole blood. Broader study findings: Anti-spike CD8 specificities were favored by VDJdb matching, whose results missed private and CD4 specificities.

TCRdb processed the 5' RACE reads anew with MiXCR; each CDR3 protein has one entry. The table shows 43,000 or so distinct CDR3 sequences, with roughly 7% occurring only once. The CDR3 sequence is 12 residues long. From germline, CDR1 is SGHTA and CDR2 FQGNSA. The table lists this clonotype with many counts. Its antigen remains unidentified. A read error may account for a junction end that differs from germline. What was sequenced was whole blood. The chain is built from TRBV7-2 and TRBJ2-1, with D unresolved. The receptor comes from an adult who was a healthcare worker with PCR-confirmed SARS-CoV-2 infection or an uninfected control (not recorded which). The CDR3 DNA sequence: TGTGCCAGCAGCTTAGGGCAGTCGAACCTGTTGTTC. It codes for CASSLGQSNLLF.